This entry lists 23 T cell receptor beta chains sequenced from one sample in a study of control samples from healthy donors and cancer patients. This table comes from immunoSEQ multiplex PCR, and its TCRdb copy is limited to in-frame clones, with some not included. Of about 16,000 clones listed, around nine tenths are singletons. The sample comprised PBMCs. These receptors came from a man aged 55-75 years with head and neck cancer.

V usage is TRBV7-3 and J usage is TRBJ1-1; TRBD1 matches at 9 bases. J was trimmed by 5 bases and V by 5 bases; bases with no gene match: 6. The length of the CDR3 is 14 residues. Germline V lookup: CDR1 SGHTA, CDR2 FQGTGA. CDR3 sequence reads: CASSQTGGGTEAFF. DNA of the CDR3: TGTGCCAGCAGCCAAACAGGGGGCGGAACTGAAGCTTTCTTT.

This chain connects TRBV19 to TRBJ1-2, with 7 positions matching TRBD1. The CDR3 runs 12 residues. The ends lost 10 bases at V and 7 bases at J; junction bases unmatched: 9. The germline V gene has CDR1 LNHDA and CDR2 SQIVND (reference sequence). CDR3 bases: TGTGCCACCACCGACAGGGTGGGTGGCTACACCTTC. Amino acid sequence: CATTDRVGGYTF.

The chain carries TRBV19 and TRBJ2-7; 10 bases are shared with TRBD1. The CDR3 consists of 14 residues. In germline, CDR1 is LNHDA, CDR2 SQIVND (reference sequence). The ends lost 5 bases at V and 2 bases at J; junction bases unmatched: 3. CDR3 nucleotides: TGTGCCAGTAGTTTGGGGACAGGGGCCTACGAGCAGTACTTC. It translates to CASSLGTGAYEQYF.

This chain links TRBV10-1 with TRBJ2-2; D may be TRBD1 (7 bases). V lost 5 bases and J lost 1, with 20 bases in between. Germline values: CDR1 WNHNN, CDR2 SYGVQD (reference sequence). CDR3 length: 18 amino acids. The DNA for the CDR3 is TGCGCCAGCAGTCCCCCCTGGGGCAGGGGGGTGAACACCGGGGAGCTGTTTTTT. Its translation is CASSPPWGRGVNTGELFF.

A note on this clone: Other DNA sequences in the sample encode the same CDR3. The V gene is TRBV11-2, the J gene TRBJ2-4, with 9 bases lining up with TRBD1. Germline V gene sequence: CDR1 SGHAT, CDR2 FQNNGV. The junction had 11 bases not matched to a gene; V was cut back by 5 bases and J by 6 bases. CDR3 length: 16 residues. As DNA, the CDR3 is TGTGCCAGCAGCACGAGCCCCGGGACAGGGCGAAACATTCAGTACTTC. Its translation is CASSTSPGTGRNIQYF.

The chain has TRBV6-1 and TRBJ1-1; D possibly corresponds to TRBD1 (6 bases). V was trimmed by 1 base and J by 3 bases, leaving 12 bases between them. The CDR3 totals 15 residues. Germline values: CDR1 MNHNS, CDR2 SASEGT. This CDR3 is CASSEDRGAHTEAFF. The CDR3 coding sequence is TGTGCCAGCAGTGAAGACCGGGGGGCACACACTGAAGCTTTCTTT.

V gene TRBV15 combines with J gene TRBJ1-1; D is perhaps TRBD1 (5 bases). This CDR3 is 14 amino acids long. V gave up 5 bases and J gave up 11 bases, with 21 bases separating them. Germline lookup yields CDR1 LNHNV and CDR2 YYDKDF (reference sequence). The CDR3: CATSGTGTPKGAFF. Written as DNA, the CDR3 is TGTGCCACCAGCGGTACCGGGACGCCTAAGGGGGCTTTCTTT. Based on the CDR3 plus reference TRBV15 and TRBJ1-1, the full variable domain is DAMVIQNPRYQVTQFGKPVTLSCSQTLNHNVMYWYQQKSSQAPKLLFHYYDKDFNNEADTPDNFQSRRPNTSFCFLDIRSPGLGDTAMYLCATSGTGTPKGAFFGQGTRLTVV.

This chain joins TRBV18 and TRBJ1-5, with D unclear. The CDR3 has 13 residues. CDR1 and CDR2 from the germline V gene are KGHSH and LQKENI. Trimming left V 5 bases short and J 0 bases short, with 5 bases between. The CDR3 loop reads CASSDRSNQPQHF. The CDR3 DNA follows: TGTGCCAGCTCAGATCGTAGCAATCAGCCCCAGCATTTT.

The sample holds one count of this clone. The V gene is TRBV12-3 or TRBV12-4, the J gene TRBJ1-1; TRBD1 agrees at 8 bases. This CDR3 has 13 amino acids. The ends lost 6 bases at V and 7 bases at J; junction bases unmatched: 7. CDR3 loop: CASSRLDRGEAFF. The CDR3 DNA is TGTGCCAGCAGCCGTCTAGACAGGGGTGAAGCTTTCTTT.

The chain carries TRBV5-1 and TRBJ2-5; 9 positions match TRBD1. With V trimmed by 4 bases and J by 4 bases, 20 bases remained unmatched. The CDR3 has 19 amino acids. Germline assignment: CDR1 SGHRS and CDR2 YFSETQ. This CDR3 is CASSLLRGPGQGPGETQYF. CDR3 nucleotide sequence: TGCGCCAGCAGCCTCCTCCGTGGTCCGGGACAGGGACCAGGAGAGACCCAGTACTTC.

The gene calls are TRBV5-4 and TRBJ1-6, with D hard to call. Trimming stripped 0 bases from V and 6 bases from J, with 7 bases between. This CDR3 region has 14 residues. The V gene's germline CDR1 is SGHNT and CDR2 YYREEE (reference sequence). The CDR3 nucleotides are TGTGCCAGCAGCTTGGGAGGGTTTAATTCACCCCTCCACTTT. As protein: CASSLGGFNSPLHF. Looking up the rest from reference TRBV5-4 and TRBJ1-6 gives the full variable domain: ETGVTQSPTHLIKTRGQQVTLRCSSQSGHNTVSWYQQALGQGPQFIFQYYREEENGRGNFPPRFSGLQFPNYSSELNVNALELDDSALYLCASSLGGFNSPLHFGNGTRLTVT.

The rearrangement uses TRBV29-1 and TRBJ2-5; D gene unclear. This CDR3 is 14 amino acids long. CDR1 and CDR2 (germline): SQVTM, ANQGSEA. Trimming took 4 bases from V and 5 from J, leaving 17 bases between them. The CDR3 is CSVVPTPNRETQYF. As DNA, the CDR3 is TGCAGCGTTGTGCCTACCCCTAATCGGGAGACCCAGTACTTC.

This clone came up once. The chain couples TRBV9 to TRBJ2-1; 8 bases align to TRBD2. The ends lost 4 bases at V and 4 bases at J; junction bases unmatched: 7. This CDR3 is 15 amino acids long. Per the germline V gene, CDR1 is SGDLS and CDR2 is YYNGEE. CDR3 loop: CASSPAGTSYNEQFF. The CDR3 nucleotides read TGTGCCAGCAGCCCGGCCGGGACTAGTTACAATGAGCAGTTCTTC.

V gene TRBV6-6 combines with J gene TRBJ1-1, with 8 bases fitting TRBD1. Germline V CDR1 and CDR2: MNHNY, SVGAGI (reference sequence). The CDR3 is 13 residues long. V gave up 4 bases and J gave up 3 bases; unmatched junction bases: 1. The CDR3 loop reads CASSSDRDTEAFF. In nucleotides, the CDR3 is TGTGCCAGCAGTTCGGACAGGGACACTGAAGCTTTCTTT.

The V and J genes are TRBV2 and TRBJ2-1; 8 bases map to TRBD2. This CDR3 is 11 amino acids long. The germline V gene encodes CDR1 SNHLY and CDR2 FYNNEI. J lost 9 bases, V lost 8 bases, and 3 bases had no gene match. The CDR3 DNA is TGTGCCAGCCGAAGCGGGAGTGAGCAGTTCTTC. Translated: CASRSGSEQFF.

J is TRBJ2-1 and V is TRBV2; 7 bases fit TRBD2. CDR3 length equals 17 residues. Looked up from germline, CDR1 is SNHLY and CDR2 is FYNNEI. Trimming removed 6 bases from V and 0 bases from J; junction bases left unmatched: 11. The CDR3 protein is CASRREGFPSSYNEQFF. CDR3 sequence (DNA): TGTGCCAGCAGAAGGGAGGGATTCCCGAGCTCCTACAATGAGCAGTTCTTC.

The rearrangement links TRBV7-3 to TRBJ2-2, with D possibly being TRBD2 (5 bases). Between the trimmed V and J ends, which lost 5 bases and 3 bases, there was a span of 7 bases. Germline V gives CDR1 SGHTA, CDR2 FQGTGA. The CDR3 has 13 residues. CDR3 bases: TGTGCCAGCAGCCGGGAAGACACCGGGGAGCTGTTTTTT. Protein sequence: CASSREDTGELFF. Full variable domain (outside the CDR3, taken from reference TRBV7-3 and TRBJ2-2): GAGVSQTPSNKVTEKGKYVELRCDPISGHTALYWYRQSLGQGPEFLIYFQGTGAADDSGLPNDRFFAVRPEGSVSTLKIQRTERGDSAVYLCASSREDTGELFFGEGSRLTVL.

The V gene is TRBV7-8, the J gene TRBJ1-1, with D possibly TRBD1 on 6 matching bases. CDR1 and CDR2 (germline): SGHVS, FQNEAQ. This CDR3 is 14 amino acids long. V lost 5 bases and J 5 bases, leaving 15 bases between the germline ends. The CDR3 coding sequence is TGTGCCAGCAGCCGAGGAGGGGGAGAGACTGAAGCTTTCTTT. Encoded protein: CASSRGGGETEAFF.

The chain uses TRBV14 and TRBJ2-1, with TRBD2 matching 10 bases. Germline V CDR1 and CDR2: SGHDN, FVKESK. V lost 3 bases to trimming and J lost 2 bases; unmatched junction nucleotides: 7. The CDR3 totals 17 residues. CDR3 region: CASSHRSGGLAYNEQFF. The CDR3 region has the DNA TGTGCCAGCAGCCATCGTAGCGGGGGGCTAGCCTACAATGAGCAGTTCTTC.

CDR3 residues: CASSPGDRGGETQYF. As DNA, the CDR3 is TGCGCCAGCAGCCCTGGGGACAGGGGCGGGGAGACCCAGTACTTC. J is TRBJ2-5 and V is TRBV5-1, with 10 nucleotides matching TRBD1. The V gene end was trimmed by 4 bases and the J gene end by 5 bases; junction bases not matched to a gene: 8. Germline V gene data show CDR1 as SGHRS and CDR2 as YFSETQ. The CDR3 is made up of 15 amino acids.

The rearrangement links TRBV27 to TRBJ2-5; no firm D call. The ends were cut back, 1 base at V and 5 bases at J, with 11 bases in the middle. Germline V gene lookup returns CDR1 MNHEY and CDR2 SMNVEV (reference sequence). The length of the CDR3 is 14 residues. CDR3 sequence (DNA): TGTGCCAGCAGTTTATACGGCCTACAGGAGACCCAGTACTTC. The encoded protein is CASSLYGLQETQYF.

This clone was observed a handful of times. The CDR3 spells CASSVTEGRTDTQYF. As DNA, the CDR3 is TGTGCCAGCAGCGTAACGGAGGGCAGGACAGATACGCAGTATTTT. V is TRBV9 and J is TRBJ2-3; D may be TRBD2 (6 bases). Trimming removed 1 base from V and 3 bases from J, with 12 bases in between. The germline CDR1 and CDR2 sequences are SGDLS and YYNGEE. The CDR3 consists of 15 residues.

This chain joins TRBV6-6 and TRBJ1-5, with a tentative D call TRBD1 (5 bases). There are 13 residues in the CDR3. V lost 6 bases to trimming and J lost 7 bases, with 13 bases between them. From germline, CDR1 is MNHNY and CDR2 SVGAGI (reference sequence). The CDR3 reads CASRGLFLQPQHF. The CDR3 bases are TGTGCCAGCAGGGGGCTATTCTTGCAGCCCCAGCATTTT.